What follows are 14 T cell receptor beta chains derived from one specimen sequenced in a study of Graves' ophthalmopathy and Graves' hyperthyroidism. The study amplified TCR beta CDR3 regions using RNA transcripts. RT-PCR with HTBI primers came first, then second-round multiplex PCR. TCRdb fed the multiplex PCR reads into MiXCR, producing one record per CDR3 protein. The table lists nearly 400,000 distinct CDR3 sequences, around 16% of them singletons. The sequencing sample was made of peripheral blood. The receptors come from a woman under 30 with Graves' ophthalmopathy.

This clonotype came up many times. This sequence joins TRBV7-8 and TRBJ2-7, with D possibly TRBD2 on 6 matching bases. The V gene lost 6 bases and the J gene lost 5 bases, with 23 bases spanning the gap. The CDR3 runs to 16 residues. The V gene's germline CDR1 is SGHVS and CDR2 FQNEAQ. The CDR3 sequence: CASRWGVAGTLDEQYF. The CDR3 DNA reads as TGTGCCAGCAGATGGGGGGTGGCAGGGACGTTAGACGAGCAGTACTTC. The whole variable domain, filled in from reference TRBV7-8 and TRBJ2-7, reads GAGVSQSPRYKVAKRGQDVALRCDPISGHVSLFWYQQALGQGPEFLTYFQNEAQLDKSGLPSDRFFAERPEGSVSTLKIQRTQQEDSAVYLCASRWGVAGTLDEQYFGPGTRLTVT.

Ten or more counts support this clonotype. The chain couples TRBV11-2 to TRBJ2-7; the D gene is possibly TRBD1 (5 bases). From germline, CDR1 is SGHAT and CDR2 FQNNGV. V shed 1 base and J shed 0 bases, with 10 bases lying between them. CDR3 size: 15 residues. CDR3 sequence (DNA): TGTGCCAGCAGCTTAGGAGCAGGGCCCTCCTACGAGCAGTACTTC. This translates into CASSLGAGPSYEQYF.

This clonotype occurred many times. The chain carries TRBV7-3 and TRBJ2-7; 7 nucleotides agree with TRBD2. The junction had 3 bases not matched to a gene; V was cut back by 1 base and J by 0 bases. Germline values: CDR1 SGHTA, CDR2 FQGTGA. The CDR3 extends over 15 amino acids. This CDR3 is CASSLNGGSSYEQYF. The DNA of the CDR3 is TGTGCCAGCAGCTTAAACGGGGGGAGCTCCTACGAGCAGTACTTC. Based on the CDR3 plus reference TRBV7-3 and TRBJ2-7, the full variable domain is GAGVSQTPSNKVTEKGKYVELRCDPISGHTALYWYRQSLGQGPEFLIYFQGTGAADDSGLPNDRFFAVRPEGSVSTLKIQRTERGDSAVYLCASSLNGGSSYEQYFGPGTRLTVT.

This clonotype was observed at least ten times. The rearrangement joins TRBV6-5 to TRBJ1-6; weak D call: TRBD1 (5 bases). V shed 2 bases and J shed 4 bases, with 12 bases lying between them. Germline V gene data show CDR1 as MNHEY and CDR2 as SVGAGI. The CDR3 spans 16 residues. The CDR3 loop is CASSYPRDGYNSPLHF. The DNA of the CDR3 is TGTGCCAGCAGTTACCCCAGGGACGGATATAATTCACCCCTCCACTTT.

This clonotype has a count of ten or more. The CDR3 coding sequence is TGCAGTGCTAGAGGGGCTAGCGGGGGTTATCTCGAGCAGTACTTC. It translates to CSARGASGGYLEQYF. The chain couples TRBV20-1 to TRBJ2-7, with 10 bases that match TRBD2. With 1 base clipped from V and 6 bases from J, the junction kept 9 bases outside the gene matches. CDR1 and CDR2 (germline): DFQATT, SNEGSKA (reference sequence). This CDR3 contains 15 residues.

This clonotype was seen many times. The chain carries TRBV30 and TRBJ1-5, with 7 bases aligning to TRBD1. The length of the CDR3 is 15 residues. Per the germline V gene, CDR1 is GTSNPN and CDR2 is SVGIG (reference sequence). V gave up 2 bases and J gave up 11 bases; unmatched junction bases: 15. Here the CDR3 reads CAWSSSDRLGMAQHF. CDR3 coding DNA: TGTGCCTGGAGTTCATCGGACAGGTTAGGGATGGCCCAGCATTTT.

This clonotype was recorded at least ten times. J is TRBJ2-5 and V is TRBV7-2, with D tentatively TRBD1 or TRBD2 (5 bases each). V was clipped by 1 base and J by 1 base, with 10 bases between them. The CDR3 covers 15 residues. Germline loops: CDR1 SGHTA, CDR2 FQGNSA. CDR3 in DNA: TGTGCCAGCAGCTTAGTAGAGGGGTCCCAAGAGACCCAGTACTTC. It codes for CASSLVEGSQETQYF.

This clonotype has at least ten counts. The chain is built from TRBV5-1 and TRBJ2-5, with D hard to call. CDR3 length: 13 amino acids. V shed 2 bases and J shed 4 bases, with 9 bases lying between them. The germline V gene encodes CDR1 SGHRS and CDR2 YFSETQ. This CDR3 is CASSFLPLETQYF. As DNA, the CDR3 is TGCGCCAGCAGCTTCTTGCCACTAGAGACCCAGTACTTC.

This clonotype was seen only once. A much larger clone sits a single nucleotide away, making a read error possible. Since the CDR3 does not end with the conserved phenylalanine or tryptophan, this likely comes from a read error. The chain couples TRBV12-3 or TRBV12-4 to TRBJ2-7; 8 nucleotides line up with TRBD2. CDR3 size: 14 residues. V was pared by 7 bases and J by 4 bases, with 9 bases of the junction left unmatched. CDR3 sequence (DNA): TGTGCCAGCACCCCTGGAGTAGCGGGGTACGAGCAGTACTCC. Encoded protein: CASTPGVAGYEQYS.

The table lists this clonotype with many counts. The CDR3, as DNA: TGTGCCAGTAGTAAGGACGGGGGGCTAAACCAGCCCCAGCATTTT. Protein sequence: CASSKDGGLNQPQHF. This chain uses TRBV19 with TRBJ1-5, with D perhaps matching TRBD1 (6 bases). The germline V and J ends were trimmed by 4 bases and 7 bases, with 17 bases remaining between them. Germline V CDR1 and CDR2: LNHDA, SQIVND (reference sequence). This CDR3 spans 15 amino acids.

This clonotype appeared many times. The rearrangement uses TRBV12-3 or TRBV12-4 and TRBJ2-5; D is ambiguous. The CDR3 loop spans 13 amino acids. V was cut by 5 bases and J by 5 bases, with 12 bases left in between. The CDR3 region is CASSKRPVETQYF. For the CDR3, the DNA is TGTGCCAGCAGTAAGAGGCCCGTGGAGACCCAGTACTTC.

In this sample, this clonotype turned up many times. The rearrangement uses TRBV6-2 or TRBV6-3 and TRBJ2-7, with 9 bases lining up with TRBD1. The CDR3 covers 13 residues. Germline V CDR1 and CDR2: MNHEY, SVGEGT. J gave up 2 bases and V 6 bases, and 2 bases lay outside the gene matches. The CDR3 nucleotides read TGTGCCAGCAGGGACAGGGGTACCTACGAGCAGTACTTC. Its translation: CASRDRGTYEQYF.

This clonotype came up many times. The chain has TRBV11-2 and TRBJ1-3, with D possibly TRBD1 on 5 matching bases. Germline V CDR1 and CDR2: SGHAT, FQNNGV. V was shortened by 1 base and J by 4 bases, with 5 bases between the two germline ends. The CDR3 is 13 amino acids. The CDR3, as DNA: TGTGCCAGCAGCTTAGGGGACGGAAACACCATATATTTT. It yields the protein CASSLGDGNTIYF.

This clonotype occurred many times. This chain connects TRBV27 to TRBJ1-2, with D possibly matching TRBD1 (5 bases). V was shortened by 2 bases and J by 6 bases, with 7 bases between the two germline ends. Germline V gives CDR1 MNHEY, CDR2 SMNVEV (reference sequence). The CDR3 consists of 12 residues. The CDR3 sequence is CASSLRGHGYTF. The CDR3 DNA reads as TGTGCCAGCAGTTTAAGGGGTCATGGCTACACCTTC.